The 2 T cell receptor beta chains presented below share a single source sample, sequenced in a study of blood T cell repertoires in COVID-19. The method was immunoSEQ multiplex PCR; TCRdb's version includes in-frame clones alone and lacks a portion of them. The table shows some 300,000 clones, with around 85% occurring only once. Sequenced input: peripheral blood. The origin of the receptors is a woman in her fifties or sixties with active or convalescent COVID-19.

The chain uses TRBV7-9 and TRBJ2-3, with 7 positions matching TRBD1. CDR3 size: 15 residues. Germline CDR1 and CDR2: SEHNR and FQNEAQ (reference sequence). The trim removed 5 bases at V and 4 bases at J, leaving 9 bases unmatched. The CDR3 here is CASSQGTVWPDTQYF. In DNA form, the CDR3 reads TGTGCCAGCAGCCAGGGGACAGTTTGGCCAGATACGCAGTATTTT.

J is TRBJ2-2 and V is TRBV11-2; 11 nucleotides line up with TRBD2. The CDR3 is 19 residues long. CDR1 is SGHAT and CDR2 is FQNNGV in the germline V gene. V shed 2 bases, J shed 1 base, and the junction held 9 bases outside the gene matches. The chain's CDR3 is CASSLYPWTSGQNTGELFF. The CDR3 nucleotides are TGTGCCAGCAGCTTATATCCCTGGACTAGCGGGCAGAACACCGGGGAGCTGTTTTTT.